The clone carrying this T cell receptor (beta chain) turned up a few times. Its antigen is currently unknown. The record originates from a study of OX40 agonist ivuxolimab in advanced cancers. Some clones are missing from TCRdb's copy, which holds only in-frame ones; the method was immunoSEQ multiplex PCR. The sample holds 49,000 or so clones, around nine tenths seen once. Regarding the study as a whole: There was clonal expansion of CD4+ and CD8+ blood T cells by week 6 at 0.1 to 3.0 mg/kg.

Trimming shortened V by 2 bases and J by 7 bases, and 15 bases separated the two germline ends. The CDR3 has 15 amino acids. The germline gives CDR1 ENHRY, CDR2 SYGVKD. The chain employs TRBV10-3 and TRBJ1-5, with D unresolved. Sequencing used CD4+ or CD8+ T cells sorted from blood, obtained in a trial of the OX40 agonist ivuxolimab. The clonotype was recovered from an adult with an advanced solid tumor such as melanoma, head and neck, liver or kidney cancer. CDR3: CAISEPREGGQPQHF. The CDR3 coding sequence is TGTGCCATCAGTGAGCCGAGGGAGGGTGGGCAGCCCCAGCATTTT.